This T cell receptor beta chain was identified during a study of shared clonotypes between healthy human individuals. The table came from immunoSEQ multiplex PCR; TCRdb's copy has only in-frame clones and leaves some out. The sample lists millions of clones, 95% seen once, with roughly 0.13% in the top ten. The length of the CDR3 is 15 residues. Germline assignment: CDR1 MNHNS and CDR2 SASEGT. V dropped 2 bases and J dropped 2 bases, with 13 bases sitting between them. This receptor was taken from a man aged 18 to 30 in good health. The chain recombines TRBV6-1 with TRBJ2-7, with D perhaps TRBD2 (5 bases). Sequences were obtained from naive CD4+ T cells sorted from blood. Subset: CD45RA+ positively selected. CDR3 bases: TGTGCCAGCAGTGAATTAAAACTAGGAACCTACGAGCAGTACTTC. It encodes CASSELKLGTYEQYF.